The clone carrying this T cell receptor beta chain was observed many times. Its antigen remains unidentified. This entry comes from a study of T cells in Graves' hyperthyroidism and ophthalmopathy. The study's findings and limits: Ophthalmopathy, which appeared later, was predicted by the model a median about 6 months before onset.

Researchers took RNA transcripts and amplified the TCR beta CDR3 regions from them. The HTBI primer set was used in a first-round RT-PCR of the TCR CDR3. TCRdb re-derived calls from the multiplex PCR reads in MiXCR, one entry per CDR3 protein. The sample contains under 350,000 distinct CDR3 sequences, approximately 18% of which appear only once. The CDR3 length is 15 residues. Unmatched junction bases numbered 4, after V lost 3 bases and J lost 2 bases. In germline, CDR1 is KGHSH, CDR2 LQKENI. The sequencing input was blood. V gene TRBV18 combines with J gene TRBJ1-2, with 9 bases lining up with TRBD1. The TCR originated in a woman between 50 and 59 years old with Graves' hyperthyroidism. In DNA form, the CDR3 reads TGTGCCAGCTCACCTTCGACAGGGGGAAACTATGGCTACACCTTC. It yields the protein CASSPSTGGNYGYTF. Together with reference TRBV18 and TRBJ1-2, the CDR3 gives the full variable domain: NAGVMQNPRHLVRRRGQEARLRCSPMKGHSHVYWYRQLPEEGLKFMVYLQKENIIDESGMPKERFSAEFPKEGPSILRIQQVVRGDSAAYFCASSPSTGGNYGYTFGSGTRLTVV.